This is a list of T cell receptor beta chains from one sample in a study of blood T cell repertoires in COVID-19. Assay: immunoSEQ multiplex PCR; the TCRdb copy retains only in-frame clones and omits some. In the table there are around 190,000 clones, 70% to 90% of which are singletons. Sequenced input: peripheral blood. The receptors were gathered from a man aged 50 to 60 with COVID-19, enrolled during active disease. Each CDR3 is given with its conserved first and last residue. A D gene is named only where the DNA matches it firmly. Clone sizes are given selectively: once, few, many, or a class where the clone is expanded.

j_call d_call clone_size v_call cdr3_aa cdr3_nt
TRBJ1-1 . . TRBV10-3 CAISFSGQLNTEAFF TGTGCCATCAGTTTCTCAGGACAGTTGAACACTGAAGCTTTCTTT
TRBJ1-2 TRBD1 . TRBV3-1/TRBV3-2 CASSHLTGGCGYTF TGTGCCAGCAGCCACCTGACAGGGGGCTGTGGCTACACCTTC
TRBJ2-7 . . TRBV10-3 CAISESNSPHEQYF TGTGCCATCAGTGAGTCTAACAGTCCCCACGAGCAGTACTTC
TRBJ2-7 TRBD1 . TRBV3-1/TRBV3-2 CASSLGQARSYEQYF TGTGCCAGCAGCCTTGGACAGGCCCGCTCCTACGAGCAGTACTTC
TRBJ2-1 . . TRBV15 CATSRDGRDEQFF TGTGCCACCAGCAGAGATGGGCGGGATGAGCAGTTCTTC
TRBJ2-5 TRBD2 . TRBV18 CASSPELAGGETQYF TGTGCCAGCTCACCTGAGTTAGCGGGAGGAGAGACCCAGTACTTC
TRBJ2-7 . . TRBV7-9 CASSSPHVAARTSYEQYF TGTGCCAGCAGCTCCCCCCACGTAGCGGCACGAACGTCCTACGAGCAGTACTTC
TRBJ2-7 TRBD2 . TRBV5-1 CASSPSGGGLFYEQYF TGCGCCAGCAGCCCATCCGGGGGGGGTCTTTTCTACGAGCAGTACTTC
TRBJ2-5 . . TRBV7-9 CASSPGAWTQYF TGTGCCAGCAGCCCGGGTGCATGGACCCAGTACTTC
TRBJ2-7 . once TRBV5-5 CASSLAGASGEQYF TGTGCCAGCAGCTTGGCAGGGGCGTCGGGCGAGCAGTACTTC
TRBJ1-1 TRBD1 . TRBV29-1 CSVVQGVGFTEAFF TGCAGCGTTGTACAGGGGGTAGGCTTCACTGAAGCTTTCTTT
TRBJ2-2 TRBD1 . TRBV5-1 CASSLEGGPTGELFF TGCGCCAGCAGCTTGGAAGGGGGCCCCACCGGGGAGCTGTTTTTT
TRBJ2-7 . . TRBV11-2 CASSLGVTGEQYF TGTGCCAGCAGCTTAGGGGTGACTGGTGAGCAGTACTTC
TRBJ2-7 . . TRBV6-2/TRBV6-3 CASSYPNEQYF TGTGCCAGCAGTTACCCAAACGAGCAGTACTTC
TRBJ1-1 TRBD1 . TRBV28 CASSPPGTGYTEAFF TGTGCCAGCAGTCCCCCCGGGACAGGGTACACTGAAGCTTTCTTT
TRBJ2-6 TRBD1 . TRBV7-3 CASSLGPGGSSGANVLTF TGTGCCAGCAGCCTAGGACCAGGGGGCAGCTCTGGGGCCAACGTCCTGACTTTC
TRBJ2-7 TRBD1 . TRBV28 CASSRTGAATGQYF TGTGCCAGCAGCCGGACAGGGGCGGCTACGGGGCAGTACTTC
TRBJ2-2 . . TRBV24-1 CATSDRLGELFF TGTGCCACCAGTGATCGTCTCGGGGAGCTGTTTTTT
TRBJ2-3 . . TRBV25-1 CASSEGRDWSTDTQYF TGTGCCAGCAGTGAAGGCAGGGATTGGAGCACAGATACGCAGTATTTT
TRBJ1-2 . . TRBV9 CASSVEAVSFPYGYTF TGTGCCAGCAGCGTCGAGGCGGTCAGCTTCCCCTATGGCTACACCTTC
TRBJ1-1 TRBD1 . TRBV7-9 CASRTGTGAGNTEAFF TGTGCCAGCAGAACCGGGACAGGGGCCGGGAACACTGAAGCTTTCTTT
TRBJ2-6 . . TRBV24-1 CATSRGSGANVLTF TGTGCCACCAGTCGGGGATCCGGGGCCAACGTCCTGACTTTC
TRBJ1-2 TRBD1 . TRBV9 CASSVDLDRPHGYTF TGTGCCAGCAGCGTAGATCTGGACAGGCCCCATGGCTACACCTTC
TRBJ2-5 TRBD2 . TRBV3-1/TRBV3-2 CASSQPGLAGAGRETQYF TGTGCCAGCAGCCAGCCGGGACTAGCGGGAGCGGGTCGGGAGACCCAGTACTTC
TRBJ1-2 TRBD1 . TRBV18 CASSPQPGQGDSGGGYTF TGTGCCAGCTCACCACAACCGGGACAGGGGGACAGCGGAGGTGGCTACACCTTC
TRBJ1-3 . . TRBV23-1 CASSRLPGGPSGNTIYF TGCGCCAGCAGTCGGCTGCCTGGAGGCCCCTCTGGAAACACCATATATTTT
TRBJ2-1 . . TRBV5-1 CASSLAENLYNEQFF TGCGCCAGCAGCTTGGCGGAGAACCTTTACAATGAGCAGTTCTTC
TRBJ1-1 . . TRBV7-9 CASRPEGGSTEAFF TGTGCCAGCAGACCCGAGGGGGGGAGCACTGAAGCTTTCTTT
TRBJ2-3 TRBD2 once TRBV7-2 CASSPLAGSTDTQYF TGTGCCAGCAGCCCGCTAGCGGGAAGCACAGATACGCAGTATTTT
TRBJ1-2 TRBD1 . TRBV7-2 CASSLADRGLGYTF TGTGCCAGCAGCTTAGCGGACAGGGGGCTTGGCTACACCTTC
TRBJ1-4 . once TRBV5-6 CASSKQDRLFF TGTGCCAGCAGCAAACAAGATCGACTGTTTTTT
TRBJ2-7 TRBD1 . TRBV30 CAWSDLHRGPSSYEQYF TGTGCCTGGAGTGATCTACACAGGGGTCCCAGCTCCTACGAGCAGTACTTC
TRBJ2-1 . . TRBV3-1/TRBV3-2 CASSPGASYNEQFF TGTGCCAGCAGCCCTGGGGCCTCCTACAATGAGCAGTTCTTC
TRBJ1-1 . . TRBV15 CATSLGHSKVGTEAFF TGTGCCACCAGCTTGGGACATTCGAAGGTTGGGACTGAAGCTTTCTTT
TRBJ1-5 TRBD1 once TRBV6-1 CASSETGGLNWEPQHF TGTGCCAGCAGTGAAACAGGGGGCCTGAATTGGGAGCCCCAGCATTTT
TRBJ2-5 TRBD2 . TRBV7-2 CASSLGTSWETQYF TGTGCCAGCAGCTTAGGGACTAGCTGGGAGACCCAGTACTTC
TRBJ2-7 . . TRBV6-1 CASSVSSLADSYEQYF TGTGCCAGCAGTGTCTCCTCGTTGGCGGACTCCTACGAGCAGTACTTC